Below, one T cell receptor (beta chain) is given with its context. The antigen this receptor binds is unknown. Base qualities are not recorded, but no much larger clone differs from it by a single base. V is reduced by 6 bases and J by 5 bases, leaving a spacing of 13 bases between them. The germline V gene encodes CDR1 MNHEY and CDR2 SVGAGI. The CDR3 goes from the cysteine to the phenylalanine over 14 residues. Only the CDR3 portion is preserved as DNA: 42 bases, with reading frame beginning at the first base. The donors were roughly 40 Caucasian individuals from Russia, aged 6 to 90 years, who were systemically healthy. Roughly 9.5 milliliters of peripheral blood were drawn from each donor into EDTA-treated Vacutainer tubes. Ficoll-Paque density-gradient centrifugation was used to isolate PBMCs, with at least 7 million per sample. Trizol reagent was used to extract total RNA from PBMCs, with at least 6 micrograms per sample. Naive CD45RAhigh/CD27high T cell percentages were measured by flow cytometry on a PBMC aliquot from every donor.

The data derive from a study of blood T cells in healthy people across ages (dated by TCRdb to between 2014 and 2017). As for the study more broadly: In model experiments, roughly one uniquely barcoded TCR beta cDNA molecule per two T cells was captured by template switching. The donors were split into four age groups: young (average about 15 years), middle-aged (about 40), aged (more than 55) and long-lived (roughly 80). The study analyzed two additional independent replicas of 1 million unique cDNA reads from the same blood draw for two donors, one aged 18 to 30 and one aged 80 or older. To avoid experimental bias, donors of different ages were spread randomly across the sequencing lanes. The study measured age-related changes in TCR beta repertoire diversity using deep sequencing normalized with unique cDNA molecular identifiers.

Library generation was performed with 5' RACE. The sequencer listed for this sample is Illumina HiSeq 2500. A second about 7 to 11 cycle PCR used a sample-barcoded 5' primer and a J-beta primer mix. A template-switch 5' adaptor carrying 12 random nucleotides introduced a unique molecular identifier onto each TCR beta cDNA molecule. Each sample yielded at least 3 million CDR3-containing paired-end reads. First-strand cDNA was synthesized from all RNA with the Mint cDNA synthesis kit, primed by a TRBC-specific oligonucleotide. Following uracil-DNA glycosylase treatment, a first 18-cycle PCR with universal primers M1SS and BC2_uni_R was performed on all cDNA. Turning to the authors' computational methods: Normalization of each sample was performed by random selection of 1 million high-quality reads, each carrying a distinct molecular identifier. Instead of being binned into consensus sequences, reads with shared molecular identifiers were discarded. CDR3 identification, clonotype clustering and error correction used MiTCR with a Q25 quality threshold and the strictest error-elimination algorithm. A nonparametric unseen species model with Euler transformation was used to estimate a lower bound on total TCR beta diversity. The raw public data were reprocessed by TCRdb itself: fastp quality trimming at Q25, MiXCR clonotype calling, in-frame beta chains only. Records with the same CDR3 protein are collapsed into one entry carrying the most frequent genes and DNA. TCRdb assigned the V and J calls; the authors' analysis was not used. The sample includes roughly 730,000 distinct CDR3 sequences, with roughly 56% observed a single time. Under 30% of the sample belongs to the ten largest clones.

Results the study describes overall, beyond this receptor: As age increased, observed TCR beta diversity per million T cells dropped in a roughly linear way, and a significant reduction was already evident by age 40. Estimates of total diversity based on one million sequenced T cells were regarded as lower bounds and as underestimates. A strong correlation was found between observed TCR beta diversity and the percentage of naive T cells measured by flow cytometry. Compared with the aged group, the long-lived group had more naive CD4+ T cells, fewer expanded clones and increased TCR diversity, suggesting age selection. Since profiling was done on bulk unsorted PBMCs, naive and antigen-experienced compartments could not be conclusively compared. Donor CMV infection status was unknown, potentially confounding age-related changes in expanded clonotypes.

Sequencing was done on a sample of blood. The rearrangement joined TRBV6-5 to TRBJ2-2, with the D gene not confidently named. The receptor comes from a man aged 35 to 55 in good health. The nucleotides read TGTGCCAGCAGAACTAACACAGCAACCGGGGAGCTGTTTTTT. It codes for CASRTNTATGELFF.